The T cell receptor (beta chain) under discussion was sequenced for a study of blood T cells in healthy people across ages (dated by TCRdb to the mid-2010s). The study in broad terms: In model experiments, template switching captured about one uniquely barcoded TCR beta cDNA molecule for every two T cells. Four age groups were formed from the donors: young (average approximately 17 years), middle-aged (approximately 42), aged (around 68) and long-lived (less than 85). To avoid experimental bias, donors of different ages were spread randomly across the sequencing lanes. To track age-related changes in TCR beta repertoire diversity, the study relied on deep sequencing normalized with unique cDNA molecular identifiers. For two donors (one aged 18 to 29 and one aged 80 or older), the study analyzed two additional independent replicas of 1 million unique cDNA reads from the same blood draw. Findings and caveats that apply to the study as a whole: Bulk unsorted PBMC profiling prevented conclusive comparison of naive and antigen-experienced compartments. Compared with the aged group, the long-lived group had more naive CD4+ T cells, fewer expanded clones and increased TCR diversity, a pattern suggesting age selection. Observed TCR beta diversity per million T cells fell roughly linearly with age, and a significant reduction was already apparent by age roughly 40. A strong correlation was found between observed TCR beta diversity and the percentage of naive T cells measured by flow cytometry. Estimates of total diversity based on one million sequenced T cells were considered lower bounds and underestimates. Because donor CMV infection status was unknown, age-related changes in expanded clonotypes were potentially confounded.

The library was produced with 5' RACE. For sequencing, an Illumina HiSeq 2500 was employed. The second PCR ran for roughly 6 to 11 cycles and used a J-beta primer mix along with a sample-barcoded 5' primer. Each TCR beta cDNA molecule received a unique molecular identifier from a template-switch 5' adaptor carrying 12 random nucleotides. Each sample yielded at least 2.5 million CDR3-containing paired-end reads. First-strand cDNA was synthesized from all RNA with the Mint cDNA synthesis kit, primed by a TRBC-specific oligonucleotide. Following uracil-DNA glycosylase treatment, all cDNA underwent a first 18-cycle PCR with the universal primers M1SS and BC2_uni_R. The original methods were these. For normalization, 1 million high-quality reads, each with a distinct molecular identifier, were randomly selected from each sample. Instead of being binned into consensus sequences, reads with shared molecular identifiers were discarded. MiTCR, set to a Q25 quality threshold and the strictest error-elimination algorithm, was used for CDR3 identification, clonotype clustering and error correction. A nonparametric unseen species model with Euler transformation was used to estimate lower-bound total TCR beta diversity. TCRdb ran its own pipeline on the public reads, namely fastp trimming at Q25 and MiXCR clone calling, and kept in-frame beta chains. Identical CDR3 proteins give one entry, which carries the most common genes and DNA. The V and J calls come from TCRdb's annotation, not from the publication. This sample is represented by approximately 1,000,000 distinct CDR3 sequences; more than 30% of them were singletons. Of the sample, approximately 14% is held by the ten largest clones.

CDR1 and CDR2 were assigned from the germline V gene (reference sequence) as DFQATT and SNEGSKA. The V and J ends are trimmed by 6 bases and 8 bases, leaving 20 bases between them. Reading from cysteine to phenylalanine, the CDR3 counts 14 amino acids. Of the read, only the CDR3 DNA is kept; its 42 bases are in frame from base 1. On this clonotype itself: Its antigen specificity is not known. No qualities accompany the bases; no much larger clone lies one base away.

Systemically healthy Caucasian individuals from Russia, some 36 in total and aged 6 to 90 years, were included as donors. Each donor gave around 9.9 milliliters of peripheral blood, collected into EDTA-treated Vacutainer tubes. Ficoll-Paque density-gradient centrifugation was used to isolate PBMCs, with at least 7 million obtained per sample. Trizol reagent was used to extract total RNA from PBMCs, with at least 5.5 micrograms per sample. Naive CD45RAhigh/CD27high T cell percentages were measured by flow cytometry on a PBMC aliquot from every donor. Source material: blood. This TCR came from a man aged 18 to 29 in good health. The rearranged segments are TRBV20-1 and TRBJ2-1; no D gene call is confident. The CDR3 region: CSASREVAQDEQFF. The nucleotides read TGCAGTGCCTCCCGAGAAGTAGCCCAGGATGAGCAGTTCTTC.